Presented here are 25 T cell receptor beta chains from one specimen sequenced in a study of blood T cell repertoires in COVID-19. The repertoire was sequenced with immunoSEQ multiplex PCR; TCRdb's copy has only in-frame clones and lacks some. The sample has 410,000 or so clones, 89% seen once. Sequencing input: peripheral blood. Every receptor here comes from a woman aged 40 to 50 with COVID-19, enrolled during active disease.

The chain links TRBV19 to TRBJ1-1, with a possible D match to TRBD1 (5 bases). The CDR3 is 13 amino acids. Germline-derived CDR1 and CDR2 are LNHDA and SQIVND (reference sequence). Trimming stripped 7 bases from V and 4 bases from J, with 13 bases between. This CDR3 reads CASTRPGVTEAFF. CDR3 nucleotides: TGTGCCAGTACCCGCCCGGGGGTCACTGAAGCTTTCTTT.

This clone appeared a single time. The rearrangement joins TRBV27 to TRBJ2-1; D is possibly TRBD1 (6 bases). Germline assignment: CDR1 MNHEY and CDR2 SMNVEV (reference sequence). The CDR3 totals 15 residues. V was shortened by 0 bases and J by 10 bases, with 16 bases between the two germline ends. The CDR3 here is CASSLSTLPGDEQFF. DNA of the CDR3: TGTGCCAGCAGTTTATCGACCCTGCCAGGGGACGAGCAGTTCTTC.

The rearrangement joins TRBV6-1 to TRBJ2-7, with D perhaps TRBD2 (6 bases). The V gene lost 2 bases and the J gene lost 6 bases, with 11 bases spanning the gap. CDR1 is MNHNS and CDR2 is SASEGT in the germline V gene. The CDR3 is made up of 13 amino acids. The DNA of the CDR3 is TGTGCCAGCAGTGAACCTTGGAGGGGCGAGCAGTACTTC. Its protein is CASSEPWRGEQYF.

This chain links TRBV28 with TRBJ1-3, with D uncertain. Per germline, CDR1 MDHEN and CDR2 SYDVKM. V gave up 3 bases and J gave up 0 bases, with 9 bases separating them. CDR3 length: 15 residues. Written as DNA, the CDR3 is TGTGCCAGCAGTTTGGTGGCACACTCTGGAAACACCATATATTTT. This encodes CASSLVAHSGNTIYF.

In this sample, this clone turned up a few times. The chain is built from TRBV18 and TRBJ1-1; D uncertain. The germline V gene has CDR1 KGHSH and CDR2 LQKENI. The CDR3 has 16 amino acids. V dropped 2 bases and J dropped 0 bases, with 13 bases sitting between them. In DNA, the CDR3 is TGTGCCAGCTCACCAATGCAGTCAGACATGAACACTGAAGCTTTCTTT. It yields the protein CASSPMQSDMNTEAFF. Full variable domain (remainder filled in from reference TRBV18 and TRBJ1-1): NAGVMQNPRHLVRRRGQEARLRCSPMKGHSHVYWYRQLPEEGLKFMVYLQKENIIDESGMPKERFSAEFPKEGPSILRIQQVVRGDSAAYFCASSPMQSDMNTEAFFGQGTRLTVV.

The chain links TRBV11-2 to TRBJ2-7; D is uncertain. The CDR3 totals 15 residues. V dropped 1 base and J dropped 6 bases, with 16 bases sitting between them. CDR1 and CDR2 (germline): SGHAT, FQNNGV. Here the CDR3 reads CASSLVRSEFSEQYF. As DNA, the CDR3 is TGTGCCAGCAGCTTAGTCCGATCCGAGTTTTCCGAGCAGTACTTC.

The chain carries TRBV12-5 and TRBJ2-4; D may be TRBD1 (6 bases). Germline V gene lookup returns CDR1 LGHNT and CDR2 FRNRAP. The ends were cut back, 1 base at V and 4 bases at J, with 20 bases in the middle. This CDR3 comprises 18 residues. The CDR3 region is CASGLDFWVRQAKNIQYF. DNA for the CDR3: TGTGCTAGTGGTTTGGATTTTTGGGTGCGACAGGCGAAAAACATTCAGTACTTC.

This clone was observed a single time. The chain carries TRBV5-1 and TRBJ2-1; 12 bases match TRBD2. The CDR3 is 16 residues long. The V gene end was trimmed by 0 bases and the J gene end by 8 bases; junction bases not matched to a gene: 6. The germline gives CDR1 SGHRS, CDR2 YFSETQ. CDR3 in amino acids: CASSLDSGLAGDEQFF. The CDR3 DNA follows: TGCGCCAGCAGCTTGGATTCGGGACTAGCGGGCGATGAGCAGTTCTTC.

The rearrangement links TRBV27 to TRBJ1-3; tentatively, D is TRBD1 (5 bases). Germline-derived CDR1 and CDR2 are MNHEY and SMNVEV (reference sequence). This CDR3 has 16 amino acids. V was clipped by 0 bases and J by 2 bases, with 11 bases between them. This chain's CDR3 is CASSLSPGYPGNTIYF. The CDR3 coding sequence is TGTGCCAGCAGTTTATCCCCAGGGTACCCTGGAAACACCATATATTTT.

CDR3 protein: CASSRMQANEKLFF. CDR3 in DNA: TGTGCCAGCAGCCGAATGCAGGCGAATGAAAAACTGTTTTTT. This rearrangement joins TRBV7-9 to TRBJ1-4, with D hard to call. The CDR3 has 14 residues. Per the germline V gene, CDR1 is SEHNR and CDR2 is FQNEAQ (reference sequence). V dropped 5 bases and J dropped 5 bases, with 12 bases sitting between them.

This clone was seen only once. DNA of the CDR3: TGTGCCAGTAGACAGGGGGGATCGAACACCGGGGAGCTGTTTTTT. Its protein product is CASRQGGSNTGELFF. The chain couples TRBV19 to TRBJ2-2, with TRBD1 matching over 8 bases. J gave up 0 bases and V 6 bases, and 3 bases lay outside the gene matches. Germline CDR1 LNHDA, CDR2 SQIVND (reference sequence). The CDR3 is made up of 15 amino acids.

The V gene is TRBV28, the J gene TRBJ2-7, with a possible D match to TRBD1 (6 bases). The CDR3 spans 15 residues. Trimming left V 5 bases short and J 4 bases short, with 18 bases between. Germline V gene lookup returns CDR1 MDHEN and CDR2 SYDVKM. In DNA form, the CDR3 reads TGTGCCAGCAGTACCTCCGGGACATCGTCATACGAGCAGTACTTC. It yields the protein CASSTSGTSSYEQYF.

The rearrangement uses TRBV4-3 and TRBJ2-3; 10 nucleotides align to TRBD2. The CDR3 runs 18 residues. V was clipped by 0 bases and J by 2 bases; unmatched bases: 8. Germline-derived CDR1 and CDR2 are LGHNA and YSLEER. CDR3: CASSQDPTSGTSTDTQYF. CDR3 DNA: TGCGCCAGCAGCCAAGATCCCACTAGCGGGACATCCACAGATACGCAGTATTTT.

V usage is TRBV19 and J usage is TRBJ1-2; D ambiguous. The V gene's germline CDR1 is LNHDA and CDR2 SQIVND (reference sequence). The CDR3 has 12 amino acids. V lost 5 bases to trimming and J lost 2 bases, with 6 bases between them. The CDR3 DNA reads TGTGCCAGTAGTCTAGCGAACTATGGCTACACCTTC. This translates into CASSLANYGYTF.

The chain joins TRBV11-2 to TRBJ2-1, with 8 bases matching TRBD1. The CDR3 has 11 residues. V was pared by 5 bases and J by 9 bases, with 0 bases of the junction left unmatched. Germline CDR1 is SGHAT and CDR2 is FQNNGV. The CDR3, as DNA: TGTGCCAGCAGCACAGGGGGTGAGCAGTTCTTC. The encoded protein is CASSTGGEQFF.

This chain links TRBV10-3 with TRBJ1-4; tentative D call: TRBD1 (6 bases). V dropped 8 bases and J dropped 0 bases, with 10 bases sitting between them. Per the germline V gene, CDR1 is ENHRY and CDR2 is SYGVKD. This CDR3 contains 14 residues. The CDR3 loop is CAIARTATNEKLFF. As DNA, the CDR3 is TGTGCCATCGCCAGGACAGCAACTAATGAAAAACTGTTTTTT.

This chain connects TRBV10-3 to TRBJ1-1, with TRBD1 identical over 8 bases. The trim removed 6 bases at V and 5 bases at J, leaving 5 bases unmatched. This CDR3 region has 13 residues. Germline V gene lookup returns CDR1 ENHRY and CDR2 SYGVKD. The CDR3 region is CAIRDRAGTEAFF. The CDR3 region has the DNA TGTGCCATCAGGGACAGGGCTGGAACTGAAGCTTTCTTT.

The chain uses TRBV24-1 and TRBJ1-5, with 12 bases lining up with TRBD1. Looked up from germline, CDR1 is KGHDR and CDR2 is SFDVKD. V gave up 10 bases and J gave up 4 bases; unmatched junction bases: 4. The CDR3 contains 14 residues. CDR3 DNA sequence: TGTGCCACTGGGACAGGGGGCCGAAATCAGCCCCAGCATTTT. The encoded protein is CATGTGGRNQPQHF.

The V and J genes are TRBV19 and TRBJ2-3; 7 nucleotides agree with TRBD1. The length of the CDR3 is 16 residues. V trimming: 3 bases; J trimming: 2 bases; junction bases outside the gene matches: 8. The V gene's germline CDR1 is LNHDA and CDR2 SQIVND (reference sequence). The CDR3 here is CASSIGAGGTTDTQYF. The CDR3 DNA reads TGTGCCAGTAGTATTGGGGCAGGGGGTACCACAGATACGCAGTATTTT. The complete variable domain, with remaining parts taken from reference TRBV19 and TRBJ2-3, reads DGGITQSPKYLFRKEGQNVTLSCEQNLNHDAMYWYRQDPGQGLRLIYYSQIVNDFQKGDIAEGYSVSREKKESFPLTVTSAQKNPTAFYLCASSIGAGGTTDTQYFGPGTRLTVL.

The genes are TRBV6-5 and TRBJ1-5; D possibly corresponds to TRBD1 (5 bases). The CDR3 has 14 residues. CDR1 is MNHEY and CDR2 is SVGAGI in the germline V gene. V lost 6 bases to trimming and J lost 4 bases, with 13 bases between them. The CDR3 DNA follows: TGTGCCAGCAGGGCAGGGATGTGGAATCAGCCCCAGCATTTT. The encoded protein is CASRAGMWNQPQHF.

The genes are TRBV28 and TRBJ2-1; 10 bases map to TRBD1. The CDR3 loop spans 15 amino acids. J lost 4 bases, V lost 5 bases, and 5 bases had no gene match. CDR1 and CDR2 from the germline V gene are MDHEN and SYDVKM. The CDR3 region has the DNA TGTGCCAGCAGTCATCGACAGGGGGCTTACAATGAGCAGTTCTTC. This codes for CASSHRQGAYNEQFF.

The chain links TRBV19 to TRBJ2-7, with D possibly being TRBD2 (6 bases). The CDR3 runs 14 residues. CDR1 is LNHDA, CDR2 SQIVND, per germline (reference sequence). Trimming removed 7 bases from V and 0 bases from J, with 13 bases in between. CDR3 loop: CASKRRGSSYEQYF. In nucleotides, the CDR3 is TGTGCCAGTAAGCGGCGGGGAAGCTCCTACGAGCAGTACTTC.

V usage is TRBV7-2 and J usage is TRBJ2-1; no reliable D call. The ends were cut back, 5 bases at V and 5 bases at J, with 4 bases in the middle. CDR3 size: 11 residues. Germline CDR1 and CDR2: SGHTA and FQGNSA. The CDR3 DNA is TGTGCCAGCAGCCAAAACAATGAGCAGTTCTTC. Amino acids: CASSQNNEQFF.

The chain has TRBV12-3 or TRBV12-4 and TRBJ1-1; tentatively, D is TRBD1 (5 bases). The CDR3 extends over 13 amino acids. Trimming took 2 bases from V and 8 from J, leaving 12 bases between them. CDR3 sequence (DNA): TGTGCCAGCAGTTTAAGGGACTCTGAGGAAGCTTTCTTT. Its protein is CASSLRDSEEAFF.

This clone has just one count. The DNA of the CDR3 is TGCAGCGTTGTTAAGGTGGGGCGGGAGGAGACCCAGTACTTC. Residues: CSVVKVGREETQYF. The rearrangement links TRBV29-1 to TRBJ2-5, with 7 bases fitting TRBD2. J lost 5 bases, V lost 4 bases, and 10 bases had no gene match. The V gene's germline CDR1 is SQVTM and CDR2 ANQGSEA. This CDR3 comprises 14 residues.